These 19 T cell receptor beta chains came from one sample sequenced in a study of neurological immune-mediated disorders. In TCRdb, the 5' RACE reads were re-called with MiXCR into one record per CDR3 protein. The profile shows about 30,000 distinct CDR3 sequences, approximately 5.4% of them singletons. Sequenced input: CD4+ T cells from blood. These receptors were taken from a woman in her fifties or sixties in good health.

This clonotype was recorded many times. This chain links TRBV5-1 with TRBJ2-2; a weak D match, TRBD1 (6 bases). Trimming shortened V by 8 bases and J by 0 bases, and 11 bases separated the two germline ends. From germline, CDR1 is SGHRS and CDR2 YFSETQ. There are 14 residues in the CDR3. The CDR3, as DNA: TGCGCCAGTGGACAGAACTCGAACACCGGGGAGCTGTTTTTT. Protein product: CASGQNSNTGELFF.

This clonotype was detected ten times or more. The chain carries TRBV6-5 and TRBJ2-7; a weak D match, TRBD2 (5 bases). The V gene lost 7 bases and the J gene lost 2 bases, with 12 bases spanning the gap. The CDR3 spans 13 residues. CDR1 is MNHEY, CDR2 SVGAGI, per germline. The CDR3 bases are TGTGCCAGCACGAGGGCAGGCACCTACGAGCAGTACTTC. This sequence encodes CASTRAGTYEQYF.

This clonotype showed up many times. CDR3 nucleotide sequence: TGTGCCAGCAGCCCCCAGGGCAATGAGCAGTTCTTC. This encodes CASSPQGNEQFF. This chain links TRBV7-3 with TRBJ2-1, with D perhaps matching TRBD1 (5 bases). CDR1 is SGHTA, CDR2 FQGTGA, per germline. The CDR3 loop spans 12 amino acids. Between the trimmed V and J ends, which lost 5 bases and 6 bases, there was a span of 8 bases.

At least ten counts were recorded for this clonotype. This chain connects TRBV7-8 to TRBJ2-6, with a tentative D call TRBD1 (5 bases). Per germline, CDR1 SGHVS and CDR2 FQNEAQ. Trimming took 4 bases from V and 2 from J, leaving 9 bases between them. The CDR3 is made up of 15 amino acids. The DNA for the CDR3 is TGTGCCAGCAGCTCACCCAGGGCTGGGGCCAACGTCCTGACTTTC. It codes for CASSSPRAGANVLTF.

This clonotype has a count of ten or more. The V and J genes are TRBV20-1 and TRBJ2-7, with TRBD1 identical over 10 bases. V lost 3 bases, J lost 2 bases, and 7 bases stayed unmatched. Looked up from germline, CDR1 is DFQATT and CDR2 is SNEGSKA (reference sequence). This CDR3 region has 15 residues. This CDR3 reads CSASLGGQGTYEQYF. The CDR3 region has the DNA TGCAGTGCTAGTTTAGGGGGACAGGGGACCTACGAGCAGTACTTC.

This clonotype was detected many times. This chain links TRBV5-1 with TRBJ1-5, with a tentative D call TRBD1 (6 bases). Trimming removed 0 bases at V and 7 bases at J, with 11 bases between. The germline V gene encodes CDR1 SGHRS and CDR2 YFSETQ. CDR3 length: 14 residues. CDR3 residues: CASSLAGGGQPQHF. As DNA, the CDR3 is TGCGCCAGCAGCTTGGCCGGGGGCGGCCAGCCCCAGCATTTT.

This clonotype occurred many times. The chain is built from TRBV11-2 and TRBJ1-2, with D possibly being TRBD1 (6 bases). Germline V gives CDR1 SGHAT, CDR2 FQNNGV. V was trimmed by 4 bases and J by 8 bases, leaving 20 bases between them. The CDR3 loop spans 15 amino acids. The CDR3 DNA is TGTGCCAGCAGCTCGACAGGTCAAATCGTCTCAGGCTACACCTTC. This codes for CASSSTGQIVSGYTF.

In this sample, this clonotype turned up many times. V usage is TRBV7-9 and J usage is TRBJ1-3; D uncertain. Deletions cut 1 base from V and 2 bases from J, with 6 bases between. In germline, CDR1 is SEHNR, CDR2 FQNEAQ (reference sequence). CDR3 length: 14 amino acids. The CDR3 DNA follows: TGTGCCAGCAGCTTAGTTAGCCCTGGAAACACCATATATTTT. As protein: CASSLVSPGNTIYF.

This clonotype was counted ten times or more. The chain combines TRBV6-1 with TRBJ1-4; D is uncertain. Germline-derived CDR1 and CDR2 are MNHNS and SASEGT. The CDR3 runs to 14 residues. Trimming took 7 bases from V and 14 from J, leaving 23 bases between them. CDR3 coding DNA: TGTGCCAGCAAATTAGGCGGAGTAATTGAACGGCTGTTTTTT. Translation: CASKLGGVIERLFF.

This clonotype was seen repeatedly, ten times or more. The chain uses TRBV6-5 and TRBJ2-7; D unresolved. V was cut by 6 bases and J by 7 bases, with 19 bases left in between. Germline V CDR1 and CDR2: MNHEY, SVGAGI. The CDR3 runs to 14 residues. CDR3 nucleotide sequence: TGTGCCAGCAGAGAAGCTAGGCAACGTTATGAGCAGTACTTC. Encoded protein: CASREARQRYEQYF.

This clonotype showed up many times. This chain's CDR3 is CASGPAWGETQYF. CDR3 in DNA: TGTGCCAGCGGGCCTGCGTGGGGAGAGACCCAGTACTTC. V gene TRBV7-2 combines with J gene TRBJ2-5; D gene uncertain. V dropped 8 bases and J dropped 4 bases, with 14 bases sitting between them. CDR1 is SGHTA and CDR2 is FQGNSA in the germline V gene. The CDR3 covers 13 residues.

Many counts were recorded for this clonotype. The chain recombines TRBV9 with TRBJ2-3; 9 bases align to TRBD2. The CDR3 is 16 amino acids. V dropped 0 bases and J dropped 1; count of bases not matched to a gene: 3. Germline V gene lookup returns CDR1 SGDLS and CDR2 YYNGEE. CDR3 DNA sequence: TGTGCCAGCAGCGTAGGGACTAGCGTCCGCACAGATACGCAGTATTTT. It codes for CASSVGTSVRTDTQYF.

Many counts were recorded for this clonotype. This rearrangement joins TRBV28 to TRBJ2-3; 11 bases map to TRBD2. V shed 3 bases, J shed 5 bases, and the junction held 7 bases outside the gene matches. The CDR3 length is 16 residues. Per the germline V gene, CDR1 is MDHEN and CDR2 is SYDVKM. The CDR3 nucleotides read TGTGCCAGCAGTTTCGTACTAGCGGGAGCCATAGATACGCAGTATTTT. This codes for CASSFVLAGAIDTQYF.

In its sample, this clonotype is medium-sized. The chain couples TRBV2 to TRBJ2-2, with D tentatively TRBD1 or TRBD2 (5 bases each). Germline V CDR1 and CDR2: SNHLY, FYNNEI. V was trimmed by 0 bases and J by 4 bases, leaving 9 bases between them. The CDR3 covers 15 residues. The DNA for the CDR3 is TGTGCCAGCAGTGAAGCGCGTGGGGGCACCGGGGAGCTGTTTTTT. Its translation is CASSEARGGTGELFF.

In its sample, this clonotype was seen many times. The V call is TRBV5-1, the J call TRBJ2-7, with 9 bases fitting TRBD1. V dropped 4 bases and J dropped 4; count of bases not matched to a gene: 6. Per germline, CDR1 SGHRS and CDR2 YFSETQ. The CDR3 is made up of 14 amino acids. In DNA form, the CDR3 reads TGCGCCAGCAGCAAGGACAGGGGTGGGTACGAGCAGTACTTC. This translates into CASSKDRGGYEQYF. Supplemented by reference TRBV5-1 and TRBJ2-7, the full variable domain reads KAGVTQTPRYLIKTRGQQVTLSCSPISGHRSVSWYQQTPGQGLQFLFEYFSETQRNKGNFPGRFSGRQFSNSRSEMNVSTLELGDSALYLCASSKDRGGYEQYFGPGTRLTVT.

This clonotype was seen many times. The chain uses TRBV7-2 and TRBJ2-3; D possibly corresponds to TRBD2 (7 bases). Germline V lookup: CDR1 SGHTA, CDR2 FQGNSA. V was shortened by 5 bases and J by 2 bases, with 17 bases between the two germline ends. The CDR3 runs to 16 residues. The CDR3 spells CASSDRTGGPTDTQYF. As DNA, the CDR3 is TGTGCCAGCAGCGACCGGACCGGGGGGCCCACAGATACGCAGTATTTT.

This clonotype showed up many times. The CDR3 loop reads CASSSHRREQFF. CDR3 nucleotide sequence: TGTGCCAGCAGTTCTCACAGGAGGGAGCAGTTCTTC. V gene TRBV27 combines with J gene TRBJ2-1; D could derive from TRBD1 or TRBD2 (5 bases each). Germline V gives CDR1 MNHEY, CDR2 SMNVEV (reference sequence). Trimming left V 4 bases short and J 10 bases short, with 11 bases between. The CDR3 has 12 amino acids.

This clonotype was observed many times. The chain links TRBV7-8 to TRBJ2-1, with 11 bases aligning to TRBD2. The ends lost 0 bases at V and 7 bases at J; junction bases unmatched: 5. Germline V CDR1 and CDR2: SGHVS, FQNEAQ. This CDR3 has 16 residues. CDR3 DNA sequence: TGTGCCAGCAGCTTAGCGAGACTAGCGGGATCGAATGAGCAGTTCTTC. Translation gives CASSLARLAGSNEQFF.

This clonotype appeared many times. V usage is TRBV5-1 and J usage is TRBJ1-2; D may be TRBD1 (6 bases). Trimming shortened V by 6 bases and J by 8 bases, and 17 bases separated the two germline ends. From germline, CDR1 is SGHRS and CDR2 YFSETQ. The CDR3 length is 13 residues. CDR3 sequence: CASTAQGFSGYTF. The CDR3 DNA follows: TGCGCCAGCACCGCCCAGGGGTTTAGCGGCTACACCTTC.